What follows are 23 T cell receptor beta chains derived from one specimen sequenced in a study of T cells in localized non-small cell lung cancer. Repertoires were generated with immunoSEQ multiplex PCR, while TCRdb's copy carries only in-frame clones and drops some. The sample shows about 74,000 clones, less than 85% of them seen only once. Sample: peripheral blood, taken before any cancer treatment. These receptors were collected from an older female donor with stage I lung adenocarcinoma.

The chain joins TRBV5-1 to TRBJ2-2, with D maybe TRBD2 (5 bases). Trimming cost V 0 bases and J 6 bases, with 15 bases left between them. In germline, CDR1 is SGHRS, CDR2 YFSETQ. The CDR3 is 16 residues long. In nucleotides, the CDR3 is TGCGCCAGCAGCTTGGCCACGGTCGGGGAACCCGGGGAGCTGTTTTTT. Protein: CASSLATVGEPGELFF.

The V call is TRBV19, the J call TRBJ1-2, with 9 nucleotides matching TRBD1. V was pared by 3 bases and J by 5 bases, with 4 bases of the junction left unmatched. CDR1 LNHDA and CDR2 SQIVND come from the germline V gene (reference sequence). The CDR3 is 14 amino acids. CDR3 in amino acids: CASSMGQGLYGYTF. The CDR3 coding sequence is TGTGCCAGTAGTATGGGACAGGGTTTATATGGCTACACCTTC.

This chain joins TRBV11-3 and TRBJ2-5; 14 bases are shared with TRBD2. Germline V CDR1 and CDR2: SGHNT, YENEEA. This CDR3 is 15 amino acids long. V dropped 8 bases and J dropped 5; count of bases not matched to a gene: 7. CDR3 in amino acids: CASGGTSGGPETQYF. The CDR3 bases are TGTGCCAGCGGCGGGACTAGCGGGGGCCCGGAGACCCAGTACTTC. The full variable domain, in which reference TRBV11-3 and TRBJ2-5 provide the parts outside the CDR3, is EAGVVQSPRYKIIEKKQPVAFWCNPISGHNTLYWYLQNLGQGPELLIRYENEEAVDDSQLPKDRFSAERLKGVDSTLKIQPAELGDSAVYLCASGGTSGGPETQYFGPGTRLLVL.

The chain links TRBV6-6 to TRBJ2-7, with D tentatively TRBD1 (7 bases). This CDR3 spans 13 amino acids. Germline V CDR1 and CDR2: MNHNY, SVGAGI (reference sequence). Trimming removed 8 bases from V and 6 bases from J, with 17 bases in between. This chain's CDR3 is CASGRTGGIEQYF. Written as DNA, the CDR3 is TGTGCCAGCGGTAGGACAGGCGGGATCGAGCAGTACTTC.

The chain recombines TRBV5-6 with TRBJ1-4; the D is unclear. The V and J ends lost 0 bases and 6 bases respectively, with 9 bases between them. The V gene's germline CDR1 is SGHDT and CDR2 YYEEEE. The CDR3 consists of 14 residues. CDR3 nucleotides: TGTGCCAGCAGCTTGGCCTTTTGGGATGAAAAACTGTTTTTT. It translates to CASSLAFWDEKLFF. Drawing the rest from reference TRBV5-6 and TRBJ1-4, the complete variable domain is DAGVTQSPTHLIKTRGQQVTLRCSPKSGHDTVSWYQQALGQGPQFIFQYYEEEERQRGNFPDRFSGHQFPNYSSELNVNALLLGDSALYLCASSLAFWDEKLFFGSGTQLSVL.

This clone was observed a handful of times. The genes are TRBV7-9 and TRBJ2-7; tentatively, D is TRBD1 (7 bases). The CDR3 is 13 amino acids. The V gene's germline CDR1 is SEHNR and CDR2 FQNEAQ (reference sequence). V gave up 8 bases and J gave up 4 bases, with 15 bases separating them. The DNA of the CDR3 is TGTGCCAGCGCGCCAGGGGGGTCGTACGAGCAGTACTTC. Its translation is CASAPGGSYEQYF.

The chain has TRBV11-3 and TRBJ2-1; 10 positions agree with TRBD2. The germline V gene encodes CDR1 SGHNT and CDR2 YENEEA. Losses at the gene ends were 4 bases for V and 1 base for J; bases not matched to a gene: 7. CDR3 size: 17 residues. The CDR3 DNA reads as TGTGCCAGCAGCTGGGGAAGGACTAGCGGATCCTACAATGAGCAGTTCTTC. It codes for CASSWGRTSGSYNEQFF. Full variable domain (missing parts from reference TRBV11-3 and TRBJ2-1): EAGVVQSPRYKIIEKKQPVAFWCNPISGHNTLYWYLQNLGQGPELLIRYENEEAVDDSQLPKDRFSAERLKGVDSTLKIQPAELGDSAVYLCASSWGRTSGSYNEQFFGPGTRLTVL.

V usage is TRBV6-6 and J usage is TRBJ2-3; D possibly corresponds to TRBD2 (5 bases). The germline gives CDR1 MNHNY, CDR2 SVGAGI (reference sequence). With 8 bases removed from V and 5 bases from J, the gap between germline ends came to 14 bases. The CDR3 contains 13 residues. The CDR3 nucleotides read TGTGCCAGCGCCCCCAGCGGAGGAGATACGCAGTATTTT. This codes for CASAPSGGDTQYF.

In the case of this clone: This same CDR3 is encoded by further DNA sequences in the sample. The chain recombines TRBV7-6 with TRBJ2-1; 7 bases agree with TRBD2. The CDR3 length is 16 residues. J was trimmed by 8 bases and V by 1 base; bases with no gene match: 11. Looked up from germline, CDR1 is SGHVS and CDR2 is FNYEAQ. CDR3 region: CASSLGGGRALDEQFF. The CDR3 DNA reads as TGTGCCAGCAGCTTAGGTGGTGGGAGGGCCTTGGATGAGCAGTTCTTC.

This sequence joins TRBV4-2 and TRBJ2-5; D is tentatively TRBD1 or TRBD2 (5 bases each). V dropped 1 base and J dropped 7 bases, with 19 bases sitting between them. The CDR3 loop spans 16 amino acids. Germline CDR1 reads LGHNA; CDR2 reads YNFKEQ. The chain's CDR3 is CASSQVPGTDWGTQYF. CDR3 nucleotide sequence: TGTGCCAGCAGCCAAGTTCCAGGGACCGATTGGGGGACCCAGTACTTC.

The rearrangement links TRBV28 to TRBJ2-2; D ambiguous. V dropped 2 bases and J dropped 7 bases, with 17 bases sitting between them. Germline CDR1 is MDHEN and CDR2 is SYDVKM. CDR3 length: 16 residues. CDR3 protein: CASSLVFDSLDGELFF. CDR3 DNA: TGTGCCAGCAGTTTAGTTTTCGACTCCCTGGACGGGGAGCTGTTTTTT. Full variable domain (rest looked up from reference TRBV28 and TRBJ2-2): DVKVTQSSRYLVKRTGEKVFLECVQDMDHENMFWYRQDPGLGLRLIYFSYDVKMKEKGDIPEGYSVSREKKERFSLILESASTNQTSMYLCASSLVFDSLDGELFFGEGSRLTVL.

This clone was picked up one time. This chain links TRBV5-4 with TRBJ1-6; no clear D gene. The ends were cut back, 1 base at V and 7 bases at J, with 12 bases in the middle. Germline V lookup: CDR1 SGHNT, CDR2 YYREEE (reference sequence). The CDR3 is 15 residues long. The CDR3 protein is CASSLQFPGNSPLHF. Here the CDR3 DNA reads TGTGCCAGCAGCTTGCAATTCCCTGGGAATTCACCCCTCCACTTT.

The chain employs TRBV5-4 and TRBJ2-3; 8 bases fit TRBD1. Germline V gene lookup returns CDR1 SGHNT and CDR2 YYREEE (reference sequence). With V trimmed by 5 bases and J by 4 bases, 3 bases remained unmatched. This CDR3 comprises 13 residues. DNA of the CDR3: TGTGCCAGCAGTTACAGGGGGGCAGATACGCAGTATTTT. Amino acids: CASSYRGADTQYF.

The chain employs TRBV7-9 and TRBJ2-1; 8 bases line up with TRBD2. Germline-derived CDR1 and CDR2 are SEHNR and FQNEAQ (reference sequence). V lost 0 bases, J lost 6 bases, and 4 bases stayed unmatched. This CDR3 has 15 residues. CDR3 sequence reads: CASSLALAGFNEQFF. DNA for the CDR3: TGTGCCAGCAGCTTAGCCCTAGCGGGCTTCAATGAGCAGTTCTTC.

CDR3 nucleotides: TGTGCCAGCAGGTCACCCAAAACAGGGCTCCGATATGGCTACACCTTC. It codes for CASRSPKTGLRYGYTF. V is TRBV27 and J is TRBJ1-2; a weak D match, TRBD1 (6 bases). The CDR3 covers 16 residues. Trimming took off 6 bases at V and 5 bases at J, with 22 bases between the two ends. Germline V gene lookup returns CDR1 MNHEY and CDR2 SMNVEV (reference sequence).

This rearrangement joins TRBV19 to TRBJ1-1; TRBD1 matches at 10 bases. The germline CDR1 and CDR2 sequences are LNHDA and SQIVND (reference sequence). This CDR3 comprises 15 residues. J was trimmed by 0 bases and V by 9 bases; bases with no gene match: 7. Written as DNA, the CDR3 is TGTGCCAGAGCCCCGGGACAGGGGATGAACACTGAAGCTTTCTTT. Its protein is CARAPGQGMNTEAFF.

The rearrangement joins TRBV5-1 to TRBJ2-7; 10 bases agree with TRBD1. Germline-derived CDR1 and CDR2 are SGHRS and YFSETQ. J lost 3 bases, V lost 2 bases, and 5 bases had no gene match. The length of the CDR3 is 15 residues. CDR3 DNA: TGCGCCAGCAGCTTTGGGGGACAGGGGAGCTACGAGCAGTACTTC. Translated: CASSFGGQGSYEQYF.

This chain joins TRBV6-1 and TRBJ1-2; 8 bases match TRBD1. Per the germline V gene, CDR1 is MNHNS and CDR2 is SASEGT. The CDR3 is 12 amino acids. Trimming cost V 8 bases and J 8 bases; bases outside gene matches: 7. Written as DNA, the CDR3 is TGTGCCAGCCGGACAGGGTATGAAGGCTACACCTTC. This codes for CASRTGYEGYTF.

This chain uses TRBV15 with TRBJ2-2; D remains unclear. The CDR3 consists of 18 residues. CDR1 is LNHNV and CDR2 is YYDKDF in the germline V gene (reference sequence). V was cut by 3 bases and J by 0 bases, with 17 bases left in between. CDR3 sequence: CATSRGSRTAANTGELFF. The CDR3 DNA reads TGTGCCACCAGCAGGGGGTCCCGGACCGCGGCGAACACCGGGGAGCTGTTTTTT.

The V gene is TRBV5-4, the J gene TRBJ2-2; 7 bases agree with TRBD2. The V gene end was trimmed by 9 bases and the J gene end by 3 bases; junction bases not matched to a gene: 8. Germline V CDR1 and CDR2: SGHNT, YYREEE (reference sequence). The CDR3 consists of 14 residues. The CDR3 loop is CATLRGGDTGELFF. The CDR3, as DNA: TGTGCCACCCTTCGCGGGGGAGACACCGGGGAGCTGTTTTTT.

This chain joins TRBV6-5 and TRBJ1-2; D uncertain. Germline loops: CDR1 MNHEY, CDR2 SVGAGI. The CDR3 totals 12 residues. With 0 bases removed from V and 5 bases from J, the gap between germline ends came to 4 bases. CDR3 amino acids: CASSYSGYGYTF. In DNA form, the CDR3 reads TGTGCCAGCAGTTACTCAGGGTATGGCTACACCTTC.

The chain combines TRBV29-1 with TRBJ2-3, with TRBD1 matching over 10 bases. In germline, CDR1 is SQVTM, CDR2 ANQGSEA. The CDR3 sequence is 13 residues long. Germline trimming cut 3 bases from V and 7 bases from J; bases unmatched to any gene: 4. CDR3 loop: CSVERTGGNTQYF. The CDR3 DNA is TGCAGCGTTGAGCGGACAGGGGGAAATACGCAGTATTTT.

CDR3 region: CASSPTGSNTEAFF. In DNA form, the CDR3 reads TGTGCCAGCTCACCTACAGGGTCCAACACTGAAGCTTTCTTT. The rearrangement uses TRBV18 and TRBJ1-1; D may be TRBD1 (6 bases). This CDR3 region has 14 residues. The V and J ends lost 3 bases and 2 bases respectively, with 10 bases between them. Germline-derived CDR1 and CDR2 are KGHSH and LQKENI. Filled out from reference TRBV18 and TRBJ1-1, the complete variable domain reads NAGVMQNPRHLVRRRGQEARLRCSPMKGHSHVYWYRQLPEEGLKFMVYLQKENIIDESGMPKERFSAEFPKEGPSILRIQQVVRGDSAAYFCASSPTGSNTEAFFGQGTRLTVV.